This T cell receptor (beta chain) came from a study of T cell changes during pregnancy in multiple sclerosis. Repertoires were generated with immunoSEQ multiplex PCR, while TCRdb's copy carries only in-frame clones and drops some. Among approximately 46,000 clones listed, 75% to 95% were seen once. Germline lookup yields CDR1 LNHDA and CDR2 SQIVND (reference sequence). The length of the CDR3 is 13 residues. V was shortened by 1 base and J by 7 bases, with 5 bases between the two germline ends. The source was CD8+ T cells from peripheral blood mononuclear cells, collected in the second trimester of pregnancy. This chain connects TRBV19 to TRBJ1-6, with D possibly matching TRBD1 (5 bases). This sequence originates from a female donor with multiple sclerosis, enrolled in a pregnancy study. In nucleotides, the CDR3 is TGTGCCAGTAGTATAGGACAGAATTCACCCCTCCACTTT. Its translation is CASSIGQNSPLHF.